Sequencing of this T cell receptor (beta chain) was carried out in a study of blood T cells in healthy people across ages. The length of the CDR3 is 15 residues. J was trimmed by 8 bases and V by 8 bases; bases with no gene match: 16. Germline loops: CDR1 ENHRY, CDR2 SYGVKD. Using a J-beta primer mix together with a sample-barcoded 5' primer, a second PCR was run for roughly 6 to 11 cycles. TCRdb reprocessed the 5' RACE reads via MiXCR and lists one record per CDR3 protein. The table records 1.5 million to 2 million distinct CDR3 sequences, approximately 28% of them present only once. Only a few counts were recorded for this clonotype.

Sequenced: blood. The chain couples TRBV10-3 to TRBJ2-3, with TRBD2 matching 7 bases. The clonotype was recovered from a woman in her thirties in good health. CDR3 sequence reads: CAIGGERPNLGTQYF. The CDR3 DNA sequence: TGTGCCATCGGGGGGGAGCGACCAAACCTGGGTACGCAGTATTTT.